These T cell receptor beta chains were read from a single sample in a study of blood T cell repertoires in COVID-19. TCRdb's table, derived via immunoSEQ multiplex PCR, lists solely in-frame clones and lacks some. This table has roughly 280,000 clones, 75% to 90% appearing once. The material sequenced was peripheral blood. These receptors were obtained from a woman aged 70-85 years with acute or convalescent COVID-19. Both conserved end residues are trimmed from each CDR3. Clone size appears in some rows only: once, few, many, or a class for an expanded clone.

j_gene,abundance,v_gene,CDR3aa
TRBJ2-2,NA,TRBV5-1,ASRVDSLTGELF
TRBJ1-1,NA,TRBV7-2,ASSLRPRGGTTEAF
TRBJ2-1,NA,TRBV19,ASTDPDRSEQF
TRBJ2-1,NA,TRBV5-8,ASTKRTSLSAEQF
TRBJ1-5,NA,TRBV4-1,ASSPGEGALVQPQH
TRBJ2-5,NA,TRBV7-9,ASSLQGGLAGKETQY
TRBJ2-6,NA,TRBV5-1,ASRITGGAGANVLT
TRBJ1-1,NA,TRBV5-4,ASSRGPDREGTEAF
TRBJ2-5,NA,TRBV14,ASSQGGSGRETQY
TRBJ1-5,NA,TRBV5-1,ASSTGQPNQPQH
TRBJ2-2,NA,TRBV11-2,ASSSRPGQPNTGELF
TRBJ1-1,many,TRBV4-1,ASSQPGQGIEAF